The 8 T cell receptor beta chains given below trace back to one sample, sequenced in a study of blood T cell repertoires in COVID-19. The method was immunoSEQ multiplex PCR; TCRdb's version includes in-frame clones alone and lacks a portion of them. The sample yields about 130,000 clones, roughly 72% seen once. Sequencing was performed on peripheral blood. All receptors derive from a man aged 55 to 70 with acute or convalescent COVID-19.

The chain combines TRBV7-6 with TRBJ2-1, with a possible D match to TRBD2 (6 bases). Germline V CDR1 and CDR2: SGHVS, FNYEAQ. CDR3 length: 15 amino acids. V was clipped by 1 base and J by 8 bases, with 15 bases between them. CDR3 protein: CASSLEVAAMYEQFF. Here the CDR3 DNA reads TGTGCCAGCAGCTTAGAGGTAGCGGCTATGTATGAGCAGTTCTTC.

The rearrangement links TRBV7-3 to TRBJ1-1; D gene ambiguous. This CDR3 comprises 14 residues. V lost 5 bases, J lost 0 bases, and 10 bases lay in between. The germline gives CDR1 SGHTA, CDR2 FQGTGA. CDR3 sequence reads: CASSLSGVNTEAFF. The CDR3 DNA sequence: TGTGCCAGCAGCCTATCCGGGGTGAACACTGAAGCTTTCTTT. Based on the CDR3 plus reference TRBV7-3 and TRBJ1-1, the full variable domain is GAGVSQTPSNKVTEKGKYVELRCDPISGHTALYWYRQSLGQGPEFLIYFQGTGAADDSGLPNDRFFAVRPEGSVSTLKIQRTERGDSAVYLCASSLSGVNTEAFFGQGTRLTVV.

This sequence joins TRBV7-9 and TRBJ1-4; no reliable D call. Trimming left V 3 bases short and J 0 bases short, with 8 bases between. The CDR3 has 15 residues. Germline V CDR1 and CDR2: SEHNR, FQNEAQ (reference sequence). CDR3 residues: CASSFPGTTNEKLFF. The CDR3 coding sequence is TGTGCCAGCAGCTTCCCCGGGACAACTAATGAAAAACTGTTTTTT.

This clone was seen only a few times. This chain joins TRBV7-2 and TRBJ2-1; 9 nucleotides line up with TRBD2. Germline lookup yields CDR1 SGHTA and CDR2 FQGNSA. The CDR3 length is 15 residues. V lost 5 bases to trimming and J lost 4 bases; unmatched junction nucleotides: 6. For the CDR3, the DNA is TGTGCCAGCAGCATCGATAGCGGGAGTTACAATGAGCAGTTCTTC. It is translated as CASSIDSGSYNEQFF. Looking up the rest from reference TRBV7-2 and TRBJ2-1 gives the full variable domain: GAGVSQSPSNKVTEKGKDVELRCDPISGHTALYWYRQSLGQGLEFLIYFQGNSAPDKSGLPSDRFSAERTGGSVSTLTIQRTQQEDSAVYLCASSIDSGSYNEQFFGPGTRLTVL.

The CDR3 nucleotides are TGTGCCAGCAGCCAAGGGACTAGCGGGAGGGCTCAACTAGATACGCAGTATTTT. Residues: CASSQGTSGRAQLDTQYF. This chain joins TRBV4-2 and TRBJ2-3; the match to TRBD2 covers 15 bases. The CDR3 contains 18 residues. Trimming cost V 1 base and J 5 bases; bases outside gene matches: 7. In germline, CDR1 is LGHNA, CDR2 YNFKEQ.

The sample holds a few counts of this clone. The rearrangement joins TRBV7-6 to TRBJ2-1; tentative D call: TRBD2 (5 bases). The V end was cut by 2 bases, the J end by 10 bases, with 18 bases between. The germline CDR1 and CDR2 sequences are SGHVS and FNYEAQ. CDR3 size: 15 residues. The CDR3, as DNA: TGTGCCAGCAGCTTATTCCCCGAGGGCGATCGGGAGCAGTTCTTC. Translated: CASSLFPEGDREQFF.

The chain combines TRBV7-3 with TRBJ2-3; 10 positions match TRBD2. V trimming: 8 bases; J trimming: 0 bases; junction bases outside the gene matches: 5. The CDR3 has 15 residues. Germline-derived CDR1 and CDR2 are SGHTA and FQGTGA. CDR3 amino acids: CASRAGGRSTDTQYF. The CDR3 DNA follows: TGTGCCAGCCGAGCGGGGGGGCGCAGCACAGATACGCAGTATTTT.

The chain combines TRBV19 with TRBJ1-1; 10 positions agree with TRBD1. The V and J ends lost 7 bases and 1 base, in that order; junction bases with no gene match: 9. The CDR3 has 16 amino acids. Germline V gene sequence: CDR1 LNHDA, CDR2 SQIVND (reference sequence). The CDR3 DNA follows: TGTGCCAGTACCACGGGACAGGGGCGTCGGAACACTGAAGCTTTCTTT. This sequence encodes CASTTGQGRRNTEAFF. The entire variable domain, with the rest obtained from reference TRBV19 and TRBJ1-1, is as follows: DGGITQSPKYLFRKEGQNVTLSCEQNLNHDAMYWYRQDPGQGLRLIYYSQIVNDFQKGDIAEGYSVSREKKESFPLTVTSAQKNPTAFYLCASTTGQGRRNTEAFFGQGTRLTVV.